The 31 T cell receptor beta chains below come from one sample, sequenced in a study of spatial heterogeneity in lung cancer (dated by TCRdb to between 2018 and 2021). The method behind the library was 5' RACE. Sequenced on a NextSeq 500. TCRdb redid the processing of the public reads, applying fastp at Q25 and MiXCR, and retained in-frame beta chains. CDR3 protein sequences are deduplicated, and each keeps its most common genes and DNA. The sample records around 3,900 distinct CDR3 sequences, about a quarter of which are singletons. The ten largest clones represent over 11% of the sample. The paper's findings and limits, for the study overall: The tumor nonsynonymous mutation count correlated with the number of expanded alpha and beta TCRs within the tumor.

The intended sense of this specimen's time point label: sample taken at primary tumor resection. Their specific antigens are unknown. This specimen consisted of lung tumor tissue, obtained at surgery. The receptors shown here come from a male donor with early-stage non-small cell lung cancer.

This clonotype was counted at least ten times. This beta chain came through as a stray read in a library set up for alpha chains, and its size says little. The chain carries TRBV20-1 and TRBJ1-2, with 7 bases identical to TRBD1. Per germline, CDR1 DFQATT and CDR2 SNEGSKA (reference sequence). The CDR3 length is 12 residues. V lost 8 bases, J lost 4 bases, and 7 bases stayed unmatched. As DNA, the CDR3 is TGCAGTACCCCCGACAGGGCCTATGGCTACACCTTC. It specifies CSTPDRAYGYTF.

This clonotype qualifies as medium-sized (0.01 to 0.1%). Since the library was made to target alpha chains, this beta chain is a stray read and its abundance is not meaningful. J is TRBJ2-7 and V is TRBV4-1; TRBD1 matches 9 bases. CDR1 is MGHRA, CDR2 YSYEKL, per germline. With V trimmed by 2 bases and J by 3 bases, 17 bases remained unmatched. CDR3 length: 19 amino acids. CDR3 in amino acids: CASSQSRDRVGSNVYEQYF. CDR3 nucleotides: TGCGCCAGCAGCCAATCCCGGGACAGGGTCGGGAGTAATGTCTACGAGCAGTACTTC.

A remark on this clonotype: The library was built for alpha chains, so this beta chain is an off-target read and its size means little. This chain joins TRBV6-5 and TRBJ1-1, with D possibly TRBD1 on 6 matching bases. The V end was cut by 0 bases, the J end by 5 bases, with 10 bases between. CDR3 length equals 14 residues. Germline V lookup: CDR1 MNHEY, CDR2 SVGAGI. The DNA for the CDR3 is TGTGCCAGCAGTTACTCGAGAAGGGGGACTGAAGCTTTCTTT. Protein sequence: CASSYSRRGTEAFF.

This clonotype qualifies as medium-sized. For a library built for alpha chains, this beta chain is a stray read; little rests on its size. The V and J genes are TRBV27 and TRBJ2-1, with D hard to call. The V gene's germline CDR1 is MNHEY and CDR2 SMNVEV (reference sequence). With 2 bases removed from V and 1 base from J, the gap between germline ends came to 9 bases. This CDR3 is 15 amino acids long. CDR3 sequence: CASSLAHLSYNEQFF. CDR3 DNA sequence: TGTGCCAGCAGTTTAGCTCACCTATCCTACAATGAGCAGTTCTTC.

This clonotype was seen only once. The library was built for alpha chains, so this beta chain is an off-target read and its size means little. The chain is built from TRBV6-5 and TRBJ2-3; D is uncertain. The V gene's germline CDR1 is MNHEY and CDR2 SVGAGI. CDR3 size: 14 residues. V lost 6 bases, J lost 5 bases, and 15 bases lay in between. CDR3 sequence: CASSIGPPKDTQYF. The CDR3 DNA is TGTGCCAGCAGCATCGGACCCCCCAAAGATACGCAGTATTTT.

This clonotype is medium-sized. This beta chain is an unintended read in a library built for alpha chains; its size means little. The V call is TRBV28, the J call TRBJ1-5, with D maybe TRBD1 (6 bases). Germline CDR1 and CDR2: MDHEN and SYDVKM. The ends were cut back, 3 bases at V and 8 bases at J, with 17 bases in the middle. The CDR3 consists of 15 residues. CDR3 region: CASSFGQWQYKPQHF. In DNA form, the CDR3 reads TGTGCCAGCAGTTTTGGACAGTGGCAATATAAGCCCCAGCATTTT.

By frequency in the sample, this clonotype is medium-sized. A library made for alpha chains picked up this beta chain off target, so its size means little. The CDR3 DNA reads as TGCAGTGCGCGCCCGGGACAGAGGACTTACGAGCAGTACTTC. It encodes CSARPGQRTYEQYF. The chain recombines TRBV20-1 with TRBJ2-7; the match to TRBD1 covers 7 bases. CDR1 is DFQATT and CDR2 is SNEGSKA in the germline V gene (reference sequence). Losses at the gene ends were 6 bases for V and 4 bases for J; bases not matched to a gene: 12. The CDR3 is 14 amino acids.

Ten or more counts support this clonotype. For a library built for alpha chains, this beta chain is a stray read; little rests on its size. V gene TRBV20-1 combines with J gene TRBJ1-6; TRBD1 might be the D (6 bases). Germline V gene data show CDR1 as DFQATT and CDR2 as SNEGSKA (reference sequence). The CDR3 length is 15 residues. Trimming removed 3 bases at V and 4 bases at J, with 13 bases between. The CDR3 sequence is CSARGTGNYNSPLHF. The CDR3 nucleotides are TGCAGTGCTAGGGGTACAGGGAATTATAATTCACCCCTCCACTTT.

By share, this clonotype counts as medium-sized. This beta chain represents an off-target read in a library built for alpha chains; its size is of limited meaning. The chain joins TRBV20-1 to TRBJ1-6, with TRBD1 matching over 8 bases. The germline gives CDR1 DFQATT, CDR2 SNEGSKA (reference sequence). The CDR3 extends over 18 amino acids. The ends lost 3 bases at V and 9 bases at J; junction bases unmatched: 19. CDR3: CSARNDLGQGDFRSPLHF. The CDR3 bases are TGCAGTGCTAGGAACGACCTTGGACAGGGTGATTTCCGTTCACCCCTCCACTTT.

In its sample, this clonotype is medium-sized. This beta chain is off target for a library built for alpha chains, so its abundance means little. The chain employs TRBV20-1 and TRBJ2-1; the D call may be TRBD1 or TRBD2 (5 bases each). Germline CDR1 DFQATT, CDR2 SNEGSKA (reference sequence). This CDR3 region has 14 residues. V lost 3 bases and J lost 10, with 19 bases in between. The CDR3 DNA reads as TGCAGTGCTAGGGATCTTGGGGACCCCAGGGAGCAGTTCTTC. Encoded protein: CSARDLGDPREQFF.

This clonotype was counted a few times. As an off-target read in a library built for alpha chains, this beta chain has a frequency of little significance. This chain links TRBV7-2 with TRBJ1-2, with 7 bases aligning to TRBD1. From germline, CDR1 is SGHTA and CDR2 FQGNSA. V was clipped by 3 bases and J by 4 bases; unmatched bases: 11. This CDR3 is built from 16 residues. The CDR3 here is CASSLQQGWSGYGYTF. The CDR3 DNA is TGTGCCAGCAGCTTGCAACAGGGGTGGAGCGGCTATGGCTACACCTTC.

By share, this clonotype ranks as large. This beta chain is a stray sequence in a library constructed for alpha chains; its clone size is not meaningful. V usage is TRBV2 and J usage is TRBJ2-3; possible D gene TRBD2, 7 bases. From germline, CDR1 is SNHLY and CDR2 FYNNEI. The CDR3 spans 15 residues. The germline V and J ends were trimmed by 6 bases and 6 bases, with 19 bases remaining between them. The DNA of the CDR3 is TGTGCCAGCAGGAAAGAAGGGGGGGCCGGCGATACGCAGTATTTT. Translating it yields CASRKEGGAGDTQYF. The full variable domain, completed using reference TRBV2 and TRBJ2-3, is EPEVTQTPSHQVTQMGQEVILRCVPISNHLYFYWYRQILGQKVEFLVSFYNNEISEKSEIFDDQFSVERPDGSNFTLKIRSTKLEDSAMYFCASRKEGGAGDTQYFGPGTRLTVL.

Only a few counts were recorded for this clonotype. Because this beta chain is a stray read in a library intended to capture alpha chains, its abundance should not be given much weight. The chain recombines TRBV12-3 or TRBV12-4 with TRBJ2-7; possibly TRBD2 for D (6 bases). V lost 4 bases to trimming and J lost 7 bases, with 17 bases between them. The CDR3 covers 14 residues. In DNA form, the CDR3 reads TGTGCCAGCAGTTGGCGGGGTTCCGCAGGAGAGCAGTACTTC. Amino acids: CASSWRGSAGEQYF.

This clonotype occurred many times. For a library built for alpha chains, this beta chain is a stray read; little rests on its size. The chain is built from TRBV3-1 and TRBJ2-1; 7 bases map to TRBD2. The CDR3 runs 15 residues. Germline CDR1 reads LGHDT; CDR2 reads YNNKEL (reference sequence). Germline trimming cut 3 bases from V and 4 bases from J; bases unmatched to any gene: 6. The CDR3 loop reads CASSHSGGGYNEQFF. CDR3 nucleotide sequence: TGTGCCAGCAGCCATTCGGGCGGGGGATACAATGAGCAGTTCTTC.

Judged by abundance, this clonotype is medium-sized (0.01 to 0.1%). This beta chain is an off-target read within a library intended for alpha chains, so its frequency means little. The gene calls are TRBV7-3 and TRBJ2-6; unclear D gene. CDR1 and CDR2 (germline): SGHTA, FQGTGA. CDR3 size: 13 residues. V was pared by 4 bases and J by 0 bases, with 1 base between. CDR3 DNA: TGTGCCAGCAGCTACTCTGGGGCCAACGTCCTGACTTTC. Translating it yields CASSYSGANVLTF.

By sample fraction, this clonotype is medium-sized. A library prepared for alpha chains yielded this beta chain as an off-target read; its size is of little meaning. The genes are TRBV28 and TRBJ2-1; 15 bases line up with TRBD2. The CDR3 contains 16 residues. The ends lost 5 bases at V and 10 bases at J; junction bases unmatched: 9. Germline loops: CDR1 MDHEN, CDR2 SYDVKM. In DNA form, the CDR3 reads TGTGCCAGCAGTCGGCACGGACTAGCGGGGGGGAGCGAGCAGTTCTTC. This sequence encodes CASSRHGLAGGSEQFF.

Remarks on this clonotype: Found in a library prepared for alpha chains, this beta chain is an off-target read, and its abundance has little meaning. This sequence joins TRBV2 and TRBJ2-3, with D maybe TRBD2 (5 bases). The CDR3 is 14 residues long. CDR1 SNHLY and CDR2 FYNNEI come from the germline V gene. The V and J ends lost 8 bases and 4 bases respectively, with 16 bases between them. CDR3 amino acids: CASRNRGSADTQYF. CDR3 coding DNA: TGTGCCAGCCGAAACAGAGGGTCCGCAGATACGCAGTATTTT.

As to this clonotype: This beta chain is a stray read from a library made for alpha chains; its abundance is not meaningful. CDR3 DNA sequence: TGTGCCAGCAGTTTCGACGGAAAGCAGTACTTC. Translation: CASSFDGKQYF. The genes are TRBV6-5 and TRBJ2-7; D is unclear. The germline V gene has CDR1 MNHEY and CDR2 SVGAGI. The V and J ends lost 4 bases and 8 bases respectively, with 9 bases between them. This CDR3 has 11 amino acids.

Concerning this clonotype itself: In a library made to pick up alpha chains, this beta chain is a stray read with a size that means little. CDR3 loop: CATSQDEGTYEQYF. As DNA, the CDR3 is TGTGCCACCAGCCAAGACGAGGGAACCTACGAGCAGTACTTC. This chain joins TRBV24-1 and TRBJ2-7; possible D gene TRBD2, 5 bases. Germline CDR1 is KGHDR and CDR2 is SFDVKD. V lost 7 bases, J lost 2 bases, and 14 bases lay in between. The length of the CDR3 is 14 residues.

This clonotype rates as medium-sized. Within a library made for alpha chains, this beta chain is off target, and its count is uninformative. This chain's CDR3 is CASSLAPDRAAEQFF. As DNA, the CDR3 is TGTGCCAGCAGCTTAGCCCCGGACAGGGCTGCGGAGCAGTTCTTC. V and J are TRBV7-2 and TRBJ2-1; 8 nucleotides match TRBD1. There are 15 residues in the CDR3. Germline V gene data show CDR1 as SGHTA and CDR2 as FQGNSA. V shed 0 bases and J 10 bases; nucleotides not matched to a gene: 8.

This clonotype is medium-sized. Little can be read into the size of this beta chain, an off-target read in a library designed for alpha chains. The chain employs TRBV28 and TRBJ1-5, with a tentative D call TRBD1 (6 bases). This CDR3 is built from 17 residues. Germline lookup yields CDR1 MDHEN and CDR2 SYDVKM. V lost 2 bases to trimming and J lost 0 bases, with 14 bases between them. This chain's CDR3 is CASSLAGTTYSNQPQHF. The CDR3 region has the DNA TGTGCCAGCAGTTTAGCCGGGACAACATATAGCAATCAGCCCCAGCATTTT.

For this clonotype: A library prepared for alpha chains yielded this beta chain as an off-target read; its size is of little meaning. The rearrangement links TRBV7-2 to TRBJ1-5; D is ambiguous. Germline CDR1 and CDR2: SGHTA and FQGNSA. This CDR3 contains 12 residues. Deletions cut 5 bases from V and 3 bases from J, with 5 bases between. In DNA, the CDR3 is TGTGCCAGCAGCGGTATCAATCAGCCCCAGCATTTT. It is translated as CASSGINQPQHF.

This clonotype has at least ten counts. This beta chain is off target for a library built for alpha chains, so its abundance means little. The chain joins TRBV20-1 to TRBJ1-1; perhaps TRBD1 as D (5 bases). The CDR3 sequence is 15 residues long. Germline lookup yields CDR1 DFQATT and CDR2 SNEGSKA (reference sequence). With 6 bases removed from V and 3 bases from J, the gap between germline ends came to 20 bases. The CDR3 nucleotides read TGCAGTGCCGAGGGCAGGGACCATCTACACACTGAAGCTTTCTTT. This translates into CSAEGRDHLHTEAFF.

A note on this clonotype: As an off-target read in a library built for alpha chains, this beta chain has a frequency of little significance. V gene TRBV7-9 combines with J gene TRBJ2-7; TRBD1 aligns across 8 bases. Per the germline V gene, CDR1 is SEHNR and CDR2 is FQNEAQ (reference sequence). The CDR3 loop spans 16 amino acids. V gave up 2 bases and J gave up 4 bases; unmatched junction bases: 10. Here the CDR3 DNA reads TGTGCCAGCAGCTTACGACGACAGGGGCGGACATACGAGCAGTACTTC. Translated, it gives CASSLRRQGRTYEQYF. The full variable domain, with the rest looked up from reference TRBV7-9 and TRBJ2-7, is DTGVSQNPRHKITKRGQNVTFRCDPISEHNRLYWYRQTLGQGPEFLTYFQNEAQLEKSRLLSDRFSAERPKGSFSTLEIQRTEQGDSAMYLCASSLRRQGRTYEQYFGPGTRLTVT.

This clonotype was detected ten times or more. The library was built for alpha chains, so this beta chain is an off-target read and its size means little. V is TRBV7-8 and J is TRBJ2-2; 7 bases line up with TRBD1. Losses at the gene ends were 4 bases for V and 0 bases for J; bases not matched to a gene: 11. The CDR3 consists of 18 residues. The germline CDR1 and CDR2 sequences are SGHVS and FQNEAQ. CDR3: CASSSRTGLSANTGELFF. CDR3 bases: TGTGCCAGCAGCTCTCGGACAGGCCTCTCCGCGAACACCGGGGAGCTGTTTTTT.

This clonotype is categorized as medium-sized. This beta chain was picked up by a library intended for alpha chains and is off target, so its count carries little meaning. The chain's CDR3 is CASSLYSGQAFF. In DNA, the CDR3 is TGTGCCAGCAGTTTATATTCCGGGCAAGCTTTCTTT. J is TRBJ1-1 and V is TRBV12-3 or TRBV12-4; D unclear. Trimming cost V 2 bases and J 9 bases, with 10 bases left between them. The CDR3 has 12 amino acids.

This clonotype qualifies as medium-sized. Because the library targeted alpha chains, this beta chain is an off-target read whose size means little. J is TRBJ2-3 and V is TRBV20-1; 13 bases are shared with TRBD2. Trimming took 4 bases from V and 2 from J; bases not matched to a gene: 9. The CDR3 runs to 17 residues. Germline CDR1 DFQATT, CDR2 SNEGSKA (reference sequence). The CDR3 DNA follows: TGCAGTGCTACTGGGACTAGCGGGATTTGGGTCACAGATACGCAGTATTTT. It encodes CSATGTSGIWVTDTQYF.

About this clonotype itself: As an off-target read in a library built for alpha chains, this beta chain has a frequency of little significance. The chain employs TRBV28 and TRBJ2-1; D uncertain. Trimming cost V 3 bases and J 0 bases, with 9 bases left between them. CDR1 and CDR2 (germline): MDHEN, SYDVKM. The CDR3 is made up of 15 amino acids. The DNA for the CDR3 is TGTGCCAGCAGTTTGTTCACCAGCTCCTACAATGAGCAGTTCTTC. Amino acid sequence: CASSLFTSSYNEQFF.

By proportion, this clonotype is medium-sized (0.01 to 0.1%). This beta chain is a stray sequence in a library constructed for alpha chains; its clone size is not meaningful. The CDR3 loop is CASSLVSTNEKLFF. In nucleotides, the CDR3 is TGTGCCAGCAGCTTGGTCTCAACTAATGAAAAACTGTTTTTT. This chain joins TRBV7-2 and TRBJ1-4; D uncertain. The germline CDR1 and CDR2 sequences are SGHTA and FQGNSA. CDR3 length: 14 residues. V was cut by 3 bases and J by 0 bases, with 5 bases left in between.

This clonotype qualifies as medium-sized. Since it is a stray read in a library aimed at alpha chains, this beta chain has a size that is not meaningful. The chain uses TRBV4-1 and TRBJ2-2; no firm D call. Germline V gives CDR1 MGHRA, CDR2 YSYEKL. There are 15 residues in the CDR3. Trimming removed 1 base from V and 4 bases from J, with 10 bases in between. CDR3 in DNA: TGCGCCAGCAGCCAAGGGTCGGCGGTCACCGGGGAGCTGTTTTTT. Translating it yields CASSQGSAVTGELFF.

This clonotype is labeled as medium-sized. Little can be read into the size of this beta chain, an off-target read in a library designed for alpha chains. The chain employs TRBV20-1 and TRBJ2-7, with a possible D match to TRBD2 (5 bases). With 6 bases removed from V and 3 bases from J, the gap between germline ends came to 15 bases. Germline V gene sequence: CDR1 DFQATT, CDR2 SNEGSKA (reference sequence). The CDR3 spans 13 residues. The CDR3 coding sequence is TGCAGTGCAGTCGGAGCGGATTACTACGAGCAGTACTTC. Protein product: CSAVGADYYEQYF.